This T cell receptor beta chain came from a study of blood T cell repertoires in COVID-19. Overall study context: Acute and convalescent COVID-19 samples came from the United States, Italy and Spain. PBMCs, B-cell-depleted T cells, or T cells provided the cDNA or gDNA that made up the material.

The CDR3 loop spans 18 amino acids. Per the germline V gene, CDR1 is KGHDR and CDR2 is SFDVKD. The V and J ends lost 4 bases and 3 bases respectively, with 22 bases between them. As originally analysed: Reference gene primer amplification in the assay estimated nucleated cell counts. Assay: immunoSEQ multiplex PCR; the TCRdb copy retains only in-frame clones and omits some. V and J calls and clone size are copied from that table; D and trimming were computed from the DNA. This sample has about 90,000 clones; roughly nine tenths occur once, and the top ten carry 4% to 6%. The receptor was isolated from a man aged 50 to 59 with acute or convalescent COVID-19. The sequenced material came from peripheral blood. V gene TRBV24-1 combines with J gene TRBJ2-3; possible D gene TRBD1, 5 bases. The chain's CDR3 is CATSEADRFNPQTDTQYF. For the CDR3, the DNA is TGTGCCACCAGTGAAGCCGACAGATTTAACCCTCAAACAGATACGCAGTATTTT.